These T cell receptor beta chains were read from a single sample in a study of cytomegalovirus exposure and HLA in healthy donors. TCRdb's table, derived via immunoSEQ multiplex PCR, lists solely in-frame clones and lacks some. This sample has 150,000 to 200,000 clones, with about 90% found just once. The sample was PBMCs. The receptors come from a woman between 18 and 30 years old in good health and CMV-seropositive. CDR3s include the opening cysteine and the closing phenylalanine or tryptophan. The order of the fields is D gene, J gene, clone size, V gene, CDR3 protein, CDR3 DNA. D genes are given only for firm matches. Size values are once, few and many counts, or a class for expanded clones, and some rows have none.

d_call: .
j_call: TRBJ1-1
clone_size: .
v_call: TRBV27
cdr3_aa: CASSLGGLNTEAFF
cdr3_nt: TGTGCCAGCAGTTTAGGGGGCTTGAACACTGAAGCTTTCTTT

d_call: TRBD1
j_call: TRBJ1-2
clone_size: few
v_call: TRBV4-1
cdr3_aa: CASSQEGTGYGYTF
cdr3_nt: TGCGCCAGCAGCCAAGAAGGGACAGGGTATGGCTACACCTTC

d_call: TRBD2
j_call: TRBJ2-3
clone_size: .
v_call: TRBV5-1
cdr3_aa: CASSWTSGADTQYF
cdr3_nt: TGCGCCAGCAGCTGGACTAGCGGGGCAGATACGCAGTATTTT

d_call: TRBD1
j_call: TRBJ2-3
clone_size: .
v_call: TRBV28
cdr3_aa: CATQGARNTQYF
cdr3_nt: TGTGCCACCCAGGGGGCTCGGAACACGCAGTATTTT

d_call: TRBD1
j_call: TRBJ2-3
clone_size: .
v_call: TRBV19
cdr3_aa: CASRGLGTDTQYF
cdr3_nt: TGTGCCAGCAGGGGGCTTGGCACAGATACGCAGTATTTT

d_call: TRBD1
j_call: TRBJ2-1
clone_size: .
v_call: TRBV11-2
cdr3_aa: CASSTYRGRGNEQFF
cdr3_nt: TGTGCCAGCAGCACCTACAGGGGGCGCGGGAATGAGCAGTTCTTC

d_call: TRBD1
j_call: TRBJ2-1
clone_size: few
v_call: TRBV28
cdr3_aa: CASSVPDRTYNEQFF
cdr3_nt: TGTGCCAGCAGTGTACCGGACAGGACCTACAATGAGCAGTTCTTC

d_call: TRBD1
j_call: TRBJ1-4
clone_size: few
v_call: TRBV4-1
cdr3_aa: CASSLGQGGGGEKLFF
cdr3_nt: TGCGCCAGCAGCCTGGGACAGGGCGGAGGTGGTGAAAAACTGTTTTTT

d_call: .
j_call: TRBJ1-6
clone_size: few
v_call: TRBV5-1
cdr3_aa: CASSSGGTRNSPLHF
cdr3_nt: TGCGCCAGCAGCTCCGGGGGGACGAGGAATTCACCCCTCCACTTT

d_call: .
j_call: TRBJ1-4
clone_size: .
v_call: TRBV15
cdr3_aa: CATSRPDLRGEKLFF
cdr3_nt: TGTGCCACCAGCAGACCCGACCTAAGAGGGGAAAAACTGTTTTTT

d_call: .
j_call: TRBJ2-5
clone_size: .
v_call: TRBV9
cdr3_aa: CASSGLTGAQETQYF
cdr3_nt: TGTGCCAGCAGCGGACTGACAGGCGCCCAAGAGACCCAGTACTTC

d_call: .
j_call: TRBJ2-2
clone_size: .
v_call: TRBV2
cdr3_aa: CASSEEGLNTGELFF
cdr3_nt: TGTGCCAGCAGTGAAGAGGGGCTGAACACCGGGGAGCTGTTTTTT

d_call: TRBD1
j_call: TRBJ2-4
clone_size: .
v_call: TRBV10-2
cdr3_aa: CASSESSGTGVENIQYF
cdr3_nt: TGCGCCAGCAGTGAGTCGAGCGGGACAGGGGTCGAAAACATTCAGTACTTC

d_call: TRBD2
j_call: TRBJ2-7
clone_size: .
v_call: TRBV2
cdr3_aa: CASSEAGTSGPWGEQYF
cdr3_nt: TGTGCCAGCAGTGAAGCCGGGACTAGCGGGCCCTGGGGCGAGCAGTACTTC

d_call: TRBD1
j_call: TRBJ1-4
clone_size: .
v_call: TRBV2
cdr3_aa: CASSEGGQRGKLFF
cdr3_nt: TGTGCCAGCAGTGAGGGGGGACAGAGGGGAAAACTGTTTTTT

d_call: TRBD2
j_call: TRBJ2-3
clone_size: .
v_call: TRBV6-6
cdr3_aa: CASTQSPSGGTDTQYF
cdr3_nt: TGTGCCAGCACCCAGAGCCCATCGGGGGGTACAGATACGCAGTATTTT

d_call: .
j_call: TRBJ2-7
clone_size: .
v_call: TRBV7-9
cdr3_aa: CASSDRYEQYF
cdr3_nt: TGTGCCAGCAGCGACAGGTACGAGCAGTACTTC

d_call: TRBD2
j_call: TRBJ2-3
clone_size: .
v_call: TRBV7-2
cdr3_aa: CASSSSGGPTQYF
cdr3_nt: TGTGCCAGCAGCTCGAGCGGGGGGCCTACGCAGTATTTT

d_call: .
j_call: TRBJ2-7
clone_size: .
v_call: TRBV4-3
cdr3_aa: CASSQAQATYEQYF
cdr3_nt: TGCGCCAGCAGCCAAGCGCAGGCGACCTACGAGCAGTACTTC

d_call: .
j_call: TRBJ2-2
clone_size: .
v_call: TRBV5-4
cdr3_aa: CASSLTGPGGELFF
cdr3_nt: TGTGCCAGCAGCTTGACAGGCCCCGGCGGGGAGCTGTTTTTT

d_call: TRBD1
j_call: TRBJ2-7
clone_size: .
v_call: TRBV5-6
cdr3_aa: CASSFIQGIEQYF
cdr3_nt: TGTGCCAGCAGCTTTATACAGGGGATCGAGCAGTACTTC

d_call: TRBD1
j_call: TRBJ1-1
clone_size: .
v_call: TRBV29-1
cdr3_aa: CSVAGTGGEGTEAFF
cdr3_nt: TGCAGCGTCGCCGGGACAGGGGGCGAAGGCACTGAAGCTTTCTTT

d_call: TRBD1
j_call: TRBJ1-1
clone_size: .
v_call: TRBV18
cdr3_aa: CASSSTPGGGWNTEAFF
cdr3_nt: TGTGCCAGCTCAAGCACCCCAGGGGGCGGCTGGAACACTGAAGCTTTCTTT

d_call: TRBD2
j_call: TRBJ2-2
clone_size: once
v_call: TRBV19
cdr3_aa: CASRLAGVGTGELFF
cdr3_nt: TGTGCCAGTCGCCTAGCGGGAGTAGGAACCGGGGAGCTGTTTTTT

d_call: .
j_call: TRBJ2-3
clone_size: .
v_call: TRBV11-2
cdr3_aa: CASSWRDTQYF
cdr3_nt: TGTGCCAGCAGCTGGAGGGATACGCAGTATTTT

d_call: .
j_call: TRBJ2-7
clone_size: .
v_call: TRBV21-1
cdr3_aa: CAPKEQAYEQYF
cdr3_nt: TGTGCCCCTAAAGAACAGGCCTACGAGCAGTACTTC

d_call: .
j_call: TRBJ2-4
clone_size: .
v_call: TRBV7-9
cdr3_aa: CASNLNGIVDF
cdr3_nt: TGTGCCAGCAACCTAAACGGGATAGTTGACTTC

d_call: TRBD1
j_call: TRBJ2-7
clone_size: .
v_call: TRBV5-1
cdr3_aa: CASRLSGTATYEQYF
cdr3_nt: TGCGCCAGCAGGTTGTCCGGGACAGCTACCTACGAGCAGTACTTC

d_call: TRBD1
j_call: TRBJ1-4
clone_size: .
v_call: TRBV7-2
cdr3_aa: CASSSDRMNEKLFF
cdr3_nt: TGTGCCAGCAGCTCGGACAGGATGAATGAAAAACTGTTTTTT

d_call: TRBD1
j_call: TRBJ1-5
clone_size: .
v_call: TRBV19
cdr3_aa: CASSRDRGNQPQHF
cdr3_nt: TGTGCCAGTAGCCGGGACAGGGGCAATCAGCCCCAGCATTTT

d_call: TRBD2
j_call: TRBJ2-1
clone_size: few
v_call: TRBV9
cdr3_aa: CASSIAGGNNEQFF
cdr3_nt: TGTGCCAGCAGTATAGCGGGAGGAAACAATGAGCAGTTCTTC

d_call: TRBD1
j_call: TRBJ1-2
clone_size: .
v_call: TRBV28
cdr3_aa: CASSLAGGSIDGYTF
cdr3_nt: TGTGCCAGCAGTTTGGCAGGGGGCTCGATAGATGGCTACACCTTC

d_call: .
j_call: TRBJ2-5
clone_size: once
v_call: TRBV5-4
cdr3_aa: CASSPQGRGETQYF
cdr3_nt: TGTGCCAGCAGCCCCCAGGGTAGGGGGGAGACCCAGTACTTC

d_call: .
j_call: TRBJ1-1
clone_size: .
v_call: TRBV13
cdr3_aa: CASSPPDHRTEAFF
cdr3_nt: TGTGCCAGCAGCCCCCCAGATCACCGAACTGAAGCTTTCTTT

d_call: .
j_call: TRBJ1-2
clone_size: .
v_call: TRBV7-9
cdr3_aa: CASSFRGEGYTF
cdr3_nt: TGTGCCAGCAGCTTTCGCGGAGAAGGCTACACCTTC

d_call: .
j_call: TRBJ2-7
clone_size: .
v_call: TRBV7-2
cdr3_aa: CASSPRQAYEQYF
cdr3_nt: TGTGCCAGCAGCCCCCGGCAGGCATACGAGCAGTACTTC

d_call: TRBD2
j_call: TRBJ2-1
clone_size: once
v_call: TRBV2
cdr3_aa: CASSEVSGSRQFF
cdr3_nt: TGTGCCAGCAGTGAGGTTAGCGGGAGTCGGCAGTTCTTC

d_call: TRBD2
j_call: TRBJ2-1
clone_size: .
v_call: TRBV6-4
cdr3_aa: CASSLLAGGPDEQFF
cdr3_nt: TGTGCCAGCAGTCTACTAGCGGGGGGGCCCGATGAGCAGTTCTTC

d_call: TRBD1
j_call: TRBJ1-2
clone_size: .
v_call: TRBV28
cdr3_aa: CASSLGQGRGYGYTF
cdr3_nt: TGTGCCAGCAGTCTCGGACAGGGAAGGGGCTATGGCTACACCTTC

d_call: TRBD1
j_call: TRBJ1-2
clone_size: .
v_call: TRBV18
cdr3_aa: CASSPQSTGNGYTF
cdr3_nt: TGTGCCAGCTCACCACAATCGACAGGGAATGGCTACACCTTC

d_call: .
j_call: TRBJ1-5
clone_size: .
v_call: TRBV28
cdr3_aa: CASSLPLQPQHF
cdr3_nt: TGTGCCAGCAGTTTACCTCTACAGCCCCAGCATTTT

d_call: .
j_call: TRBJ2-2
clone_size: .
v_call: TRBV6-5
cdr3_aa: CASSPGTGELFF
cdr3_nt: TGTGCCAGCAGTCCGGGTACTGGGGAGCTGTTTTTT

d_call: .
j_call: TRBJ1-1
clone_size: .
v_call: TRBV6-5
cdr3_aa: CASSRGYTEAFF
cdr3_nt: TGTGCCAGCAGCCGCGGATACACTGAAGCTTTCTTT

d_call: TRBD1
j_call: TRBJ2-7
clone_size: once
v_call: TRBV11-2
cdr3_aa: CASRLRDSSSYEQYF
cdr3_nt: TGTGCCAGCAGACTCCGGGACAGTAGCTCCTACGAGCAGTACTTC

d_call: .
j_call: TRBJ1-1
clone_size: .
v_call: TRBV7-8
cdr3_aa: CASSLVQGNTEAFF
cdr3_nt: TGTGCCAGCAGCTTAGTACAGGGGAACACTGAAGCTTTCTTT

d_call: .
j_call: TRBJ1-1
clone_size: once
v_call: TRBV11-2
cdr3_aa: CASSPGWSPGAFF
cdr3_nt: TGTGCCAGCAGCCCCGGGTGGAGTCCCGGAGCTTTCTTT

d_call: TRBD2
j_call: TRBJ2-1
clone_size: once
v_call: TRBV11-1
cdr3_aa: CASRELGGSSYNEQFF
cdr3_nt: TGTGCCAGCAGGGAGCTAGGCGGGAGCTCCTACAATGAGCAGTTCTTC

d_call: .
j_call: TRBJ2-5
clone_size: .
v_call: TRBV7-2
cdr3_aa: CASSLGGSGGQETQYF
cdr3_nt: TGTGCCAGCAGCTTAGGGGGTAGCGGTGGCCAAGAGACCCAGTACTTC

d_call: TRBD1
j_call: TRBJ2-7
clone_size: .
v_call: TRBV27
cdr3_aa: CASSRYRRDRGAHEQYF
cdr3_nt: TGTGCCAGCAGCCGTTACCGACGGGACAGGGGGGCCCACGAGCAGTACTTC

d_call: TRBD1
j_call: TRBJ2-7
clone_size: .
v_call: TRBV25-1
cdr3_aa: CASSVNRGRNEQYF
cdr3_nt: TGTGCCAGCAGTGTCAACAGGGGTAGGAACGAGCAGTACTTC

d_call: TRBD2
j_call: TRBJ2-7
clone_size: .
v_call: TRBV5-5
cdr3_aa: CASRLAGTFSYEQYF
cdr3_nt: TGTGCCAGCAGACTAGCGGGTACCTTCTCCTACGAGCAGTACTTC

d_call: TRBD1
j_call: TRBJ2-7
clone_size: .
v_call: TRBV5-5
cdr3_aa: CASSPVGDRGRNEQYF
cdr3_nt: TGTGCCAGCAGCCCCGTAGGGGACAGGGGGCGGAACGAGCAGTACTTC

d_call: TRBD2
j_call: TRBJ2-1
clone_size: .
v_call: TRBV11-2
cdr3_aa: CASSLREGQNKFF
cdr3_nt: TGTGCCAGCAGCTTAAGGGAGGGGCAGAATAAGTTCTTC

d_call: .
j_call: TRBJ2-4
clone_size: .
v_call: TRBV7-3
cdr3_aa: CASSFGQKGDIQYF
cdr3_nt: TGTGCCAGCAGCTTCGGACAGAAAGGGGACATTCAGTACTTC

d_call: .
j_call: TRBJ2-7
clone_size: few
v_call: TRBV6-5
cdr3_aa: CASRRDSYEQYF
cdr3_nt: TGTGCCAGCAGACGGGACTCCTACGAGCAGTACTTC